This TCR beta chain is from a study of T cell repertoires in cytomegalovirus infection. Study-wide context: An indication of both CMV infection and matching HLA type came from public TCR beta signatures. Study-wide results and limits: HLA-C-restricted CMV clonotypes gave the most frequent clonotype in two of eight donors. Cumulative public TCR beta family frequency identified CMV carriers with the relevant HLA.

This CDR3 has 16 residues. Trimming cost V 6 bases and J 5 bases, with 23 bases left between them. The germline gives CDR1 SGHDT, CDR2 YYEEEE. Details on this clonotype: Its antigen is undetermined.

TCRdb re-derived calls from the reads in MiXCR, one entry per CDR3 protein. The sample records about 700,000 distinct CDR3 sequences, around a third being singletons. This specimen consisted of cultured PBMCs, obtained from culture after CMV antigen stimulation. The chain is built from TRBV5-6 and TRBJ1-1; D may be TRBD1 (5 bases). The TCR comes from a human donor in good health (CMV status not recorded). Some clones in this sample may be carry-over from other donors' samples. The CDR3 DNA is TGTGCCAGCACCTTCAGAACCGGGACTTCAAGGACTGAAGCTTTCTTT. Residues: CASTFRTGTSRTEAFF. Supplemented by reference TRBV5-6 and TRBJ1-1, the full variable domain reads DAGVTQSPTHLIKTRGQQVTLRCSPKSGHDTVSWYQQALGQGPQFIFQYYEEEERQRGNFPDRFSGHQFPNYSSELNVNALLLGDSALYLCASTFRTGTSRTEAFFGQGTRLTVV.